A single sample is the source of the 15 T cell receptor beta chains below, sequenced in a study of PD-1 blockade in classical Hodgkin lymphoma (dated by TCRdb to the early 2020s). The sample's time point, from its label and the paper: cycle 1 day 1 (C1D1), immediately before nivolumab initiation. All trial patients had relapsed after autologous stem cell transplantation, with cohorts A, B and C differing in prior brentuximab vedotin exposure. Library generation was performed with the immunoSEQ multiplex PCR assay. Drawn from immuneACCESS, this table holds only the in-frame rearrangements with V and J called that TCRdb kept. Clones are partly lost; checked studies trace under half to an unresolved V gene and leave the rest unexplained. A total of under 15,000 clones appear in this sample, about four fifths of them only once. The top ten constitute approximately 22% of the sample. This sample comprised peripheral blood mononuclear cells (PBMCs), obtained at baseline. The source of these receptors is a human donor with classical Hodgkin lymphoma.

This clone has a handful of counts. CDR3 coding DNA: TGTGCCAGCAGTCCCCAGGGATTTAATTCACCCCTCCACTTT. Translating gives CASSPQGFNSPLHF. The rearrangement uses TRBV6-4 and TRBJ1-6; a weak D match, TRBD1 (5 bases). There are 14 residues in the CDR3. The V gene's germline CDR1 is MRHNA and CDR2 SNTAGT. The V end lost 5 bases, the J end lost 6 bases, and 11 bases lay between the germline ends.

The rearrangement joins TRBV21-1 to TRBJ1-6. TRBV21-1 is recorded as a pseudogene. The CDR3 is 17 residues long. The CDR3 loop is CASSRSPPGCGNSPLHF. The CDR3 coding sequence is TGTGCCAGCAGCAGATCCCCCCCCGGGTGTGGTAATTCACCCCTCCACTTT.

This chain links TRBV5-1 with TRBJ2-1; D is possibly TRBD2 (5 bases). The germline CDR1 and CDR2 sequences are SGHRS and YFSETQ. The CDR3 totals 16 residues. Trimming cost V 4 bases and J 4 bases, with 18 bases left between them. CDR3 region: CASSLEIGSRYNEQFF. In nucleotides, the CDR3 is TGCGCCAGCAGCCTTGAGATAGGGAGTCGGTACAATGAGCAGTTCTTC.

DNA for the CDR3: TGTGCCAGTAGTATAGCCCACAGCCATAGCTCCTACGAGCAGTACTTC. Translated, it gives CASSIAHSHSSYEQYF. V gene TRBV19 combines with J gene TRBJ2-7; D gene unclear. There are 16 residues in the CDR3. Germline V gives CDR1 LNHDA, CDR2 SQIVND (reference sequence). V dropped 1 base and J dropped 0 bases, with 13 bases sitting between them.

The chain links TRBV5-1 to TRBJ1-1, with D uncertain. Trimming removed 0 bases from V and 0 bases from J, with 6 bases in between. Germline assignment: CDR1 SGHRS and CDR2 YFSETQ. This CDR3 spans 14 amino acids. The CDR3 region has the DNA TGCGCCAGCAGCTTGGACAGAGTGAACACTGAAGCTTTCTTT. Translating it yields CASSLDRVNTEAFF.

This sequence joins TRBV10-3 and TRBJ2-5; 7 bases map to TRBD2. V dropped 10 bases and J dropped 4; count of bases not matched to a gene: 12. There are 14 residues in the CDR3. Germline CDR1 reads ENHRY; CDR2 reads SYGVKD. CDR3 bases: TGTGCCACCACAGCAGCGGGGAAGCGAGAGACCCAGTACTTC. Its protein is CATTAAGKRETQYF.

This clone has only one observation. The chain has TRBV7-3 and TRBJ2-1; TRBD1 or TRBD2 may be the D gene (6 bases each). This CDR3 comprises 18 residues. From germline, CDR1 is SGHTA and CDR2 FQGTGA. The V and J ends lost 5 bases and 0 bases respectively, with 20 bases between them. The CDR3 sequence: CASSPRGSGQPSYNEQFF. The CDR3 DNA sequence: TGTGCCAGCAGCCCCAGGGGTAGCGGACAACCCTCCTACAATGAGCAGTTCTTC. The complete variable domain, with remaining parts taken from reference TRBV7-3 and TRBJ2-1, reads GAGVSQTPSNKVTEKGKYVELRCDPISGHTALYWYRQSLGQGPEFLIYFQGTGAADDSGLPNDRFFAVRPEGSVSTLKIQRTERGDSAVYLCASSPRGSGQPSYNEQFFGPGTRLTVL.

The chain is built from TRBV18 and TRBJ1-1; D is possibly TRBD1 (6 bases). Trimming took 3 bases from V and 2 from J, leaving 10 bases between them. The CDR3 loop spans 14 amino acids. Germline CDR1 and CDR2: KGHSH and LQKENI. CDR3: CASSPYRDNTEAFF. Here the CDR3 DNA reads TGTGCCAGCTCACCCTACAGGGACAACACTGAAGCTTTCTTT.

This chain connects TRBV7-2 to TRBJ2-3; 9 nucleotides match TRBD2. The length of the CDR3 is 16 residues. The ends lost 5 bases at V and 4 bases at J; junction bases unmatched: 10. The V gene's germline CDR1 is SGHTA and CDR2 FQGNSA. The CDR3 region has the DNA TGTGCCAGCAGCGCCGAGGGCGGACTAGCGCCAGATACGCAGTATTTT. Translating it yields CASSAEGGLAPDTQYF. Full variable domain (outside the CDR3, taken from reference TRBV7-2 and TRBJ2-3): GAGVSQSPSNKVTEKGKDVELRCDPISGHTALYWYRQSLGQGLEFLIYFQGNSAPDKSGLPSDRFSAERTGGSVSTLTIQRTQQEDSAVYLCASSAEGGLAPDTQYFGPGTRLTVL.

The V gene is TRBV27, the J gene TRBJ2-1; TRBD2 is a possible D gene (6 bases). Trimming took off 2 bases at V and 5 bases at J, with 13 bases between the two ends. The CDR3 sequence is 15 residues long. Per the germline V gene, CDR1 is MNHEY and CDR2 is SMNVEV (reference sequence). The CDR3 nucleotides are TGTGCCAGCAGTTTACTCGGGACTGGCCACAATGAGCAGTTCTTC. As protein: CASSLLGTGHNEQFF.

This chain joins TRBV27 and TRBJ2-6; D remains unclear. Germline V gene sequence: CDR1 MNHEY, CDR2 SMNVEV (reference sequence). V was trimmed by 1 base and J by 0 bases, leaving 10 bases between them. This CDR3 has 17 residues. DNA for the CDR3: TGTGCCAGCAGTTTATTGGTACGGCCCTCTGGGGCCAACGTCCTGACTTTC. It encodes CASSLLVRPSGANVLTF.

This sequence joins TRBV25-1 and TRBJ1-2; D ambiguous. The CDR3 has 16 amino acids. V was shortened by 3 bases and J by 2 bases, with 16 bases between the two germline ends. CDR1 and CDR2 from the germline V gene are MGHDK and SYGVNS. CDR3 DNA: TGTGCCAGCAGTGATTCTTTCGGACCCAGGAACTATGGCTACACCTTC. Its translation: CASSDSFGPRNYGYTF.

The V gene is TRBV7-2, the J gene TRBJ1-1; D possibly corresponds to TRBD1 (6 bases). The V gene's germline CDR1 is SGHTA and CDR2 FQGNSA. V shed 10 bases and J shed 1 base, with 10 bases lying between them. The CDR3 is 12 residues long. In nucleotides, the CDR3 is TGTGCCATCGGACAGCAGAACACTGAAGCTTTCTTT. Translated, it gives CAIGQQNTEAFF.

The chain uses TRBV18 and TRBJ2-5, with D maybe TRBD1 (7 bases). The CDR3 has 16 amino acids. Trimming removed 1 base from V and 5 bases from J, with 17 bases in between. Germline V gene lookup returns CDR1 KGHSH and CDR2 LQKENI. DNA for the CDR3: TGTGCCAGCTCACCACAGGATTCGACAGGGAGGGAGACCCAGTACTTC. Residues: CASSPQDSTGRETQYF. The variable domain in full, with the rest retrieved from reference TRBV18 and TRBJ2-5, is NAGVMQNPRHLVRRRGQEARLRCSPMKGHSHVYWYRQLPEEGLKFMVYLQKENIIDESGMPKERFSAEFPKEGPSILRIQQVVRGDSAAYFCASSPQDSTGRETQYFGPGTRLLVL.

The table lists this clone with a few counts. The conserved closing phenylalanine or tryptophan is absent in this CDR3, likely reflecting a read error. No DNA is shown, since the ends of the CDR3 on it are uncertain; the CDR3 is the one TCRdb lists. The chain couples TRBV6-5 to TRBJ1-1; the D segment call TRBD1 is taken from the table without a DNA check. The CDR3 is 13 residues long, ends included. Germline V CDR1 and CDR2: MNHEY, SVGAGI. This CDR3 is CASSYLQGAGLKA.